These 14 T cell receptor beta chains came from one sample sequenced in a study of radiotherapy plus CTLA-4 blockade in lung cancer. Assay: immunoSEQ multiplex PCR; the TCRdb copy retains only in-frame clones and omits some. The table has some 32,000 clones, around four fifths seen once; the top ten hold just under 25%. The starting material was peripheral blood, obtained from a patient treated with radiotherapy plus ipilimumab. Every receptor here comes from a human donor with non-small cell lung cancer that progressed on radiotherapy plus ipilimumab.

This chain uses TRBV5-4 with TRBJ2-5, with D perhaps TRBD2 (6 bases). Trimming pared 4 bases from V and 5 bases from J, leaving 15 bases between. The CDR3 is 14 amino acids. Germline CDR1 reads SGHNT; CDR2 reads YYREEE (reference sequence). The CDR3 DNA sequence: TGTGCCAGCAGCCAAAGGCGGGACTCCGAGACCCAGTACTTC. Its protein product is CASSQRRDSETQYF.

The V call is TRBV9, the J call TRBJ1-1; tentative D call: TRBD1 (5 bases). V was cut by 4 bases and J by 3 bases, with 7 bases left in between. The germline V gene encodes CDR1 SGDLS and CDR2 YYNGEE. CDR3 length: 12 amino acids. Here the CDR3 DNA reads TGTGCCAGCAGCAAGGGGTACACTGAAGCTTTCTTT. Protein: CASSKGYTEAFF.

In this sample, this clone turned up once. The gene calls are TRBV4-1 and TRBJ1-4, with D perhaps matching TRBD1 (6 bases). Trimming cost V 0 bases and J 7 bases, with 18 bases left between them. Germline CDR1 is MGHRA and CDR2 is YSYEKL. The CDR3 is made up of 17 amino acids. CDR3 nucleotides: TGCGCCAGCAGCCAAGAAGCCCTCGGCAGGGGTGGTGAAAAACTGTTTTTT. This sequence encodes CASSQEALGRGGEKLFF.

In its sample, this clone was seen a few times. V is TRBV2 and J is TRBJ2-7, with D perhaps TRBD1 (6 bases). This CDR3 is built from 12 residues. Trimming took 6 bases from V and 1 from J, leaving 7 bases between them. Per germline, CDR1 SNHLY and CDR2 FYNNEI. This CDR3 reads CASRDSSYEQYF. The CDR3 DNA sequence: TGTGCCAGCAGGGACAGTTCCTACGAGCAGTACTTC.

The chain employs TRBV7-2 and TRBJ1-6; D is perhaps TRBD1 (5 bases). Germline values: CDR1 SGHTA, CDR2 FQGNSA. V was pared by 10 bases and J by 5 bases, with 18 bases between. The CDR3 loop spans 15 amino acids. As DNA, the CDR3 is TGTGCCACCAGACCGAGGACACTTAATAATTCACCCCTCCACTTT. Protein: CATRPRTLNNSPLHF. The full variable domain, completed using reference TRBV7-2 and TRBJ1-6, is GAGVSQSPSNKVTEKGKDVELRCDPISGHTALYWYRQSLGQGLEFLIYFQGNSAPDKSGLPSDRFSAERTGGSVSTLTIQRTQQEDSAVYLCATRPRTLNNSPLHFGNGTRLTVT.

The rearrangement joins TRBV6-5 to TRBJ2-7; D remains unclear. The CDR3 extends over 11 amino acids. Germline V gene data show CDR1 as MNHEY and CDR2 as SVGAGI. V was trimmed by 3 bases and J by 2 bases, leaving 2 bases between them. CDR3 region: CASSYTYEQYF. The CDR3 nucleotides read TGTGCCAGCAGTTATACCTACGAGCAGTACTTC.

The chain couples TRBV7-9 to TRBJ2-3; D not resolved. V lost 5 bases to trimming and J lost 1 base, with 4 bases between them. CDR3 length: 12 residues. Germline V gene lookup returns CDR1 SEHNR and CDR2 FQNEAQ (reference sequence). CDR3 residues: CASSLRTDTQYF. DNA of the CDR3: TGTGCCAGCAGCCTACGCACAGATACGCAGTATTTT.

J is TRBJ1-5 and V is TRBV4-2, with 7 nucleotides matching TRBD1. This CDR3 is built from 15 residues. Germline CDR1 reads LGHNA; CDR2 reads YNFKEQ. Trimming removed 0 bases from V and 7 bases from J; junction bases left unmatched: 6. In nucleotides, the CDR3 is TGTGCCAGCAGCCAAGATGTGACAGGGACCCAGCCCCAGCATTTT. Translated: CASSQDVTGTQPQHF.

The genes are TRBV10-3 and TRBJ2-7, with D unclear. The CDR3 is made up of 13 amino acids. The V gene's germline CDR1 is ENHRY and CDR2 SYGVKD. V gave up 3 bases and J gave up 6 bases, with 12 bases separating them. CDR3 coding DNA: TGTGCCATCAGTGATCCTGCAGTCTTCGAGCAGTACTTC. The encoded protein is CAISDPAVFEQYF.

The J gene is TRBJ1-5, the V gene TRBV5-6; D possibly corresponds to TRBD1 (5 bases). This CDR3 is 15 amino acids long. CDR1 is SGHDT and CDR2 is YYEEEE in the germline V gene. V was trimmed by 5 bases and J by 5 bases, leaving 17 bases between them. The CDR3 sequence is CASRRRGKEDQPQHF. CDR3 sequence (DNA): TGTGCCAGCAGGAGGCGGGGGAAGGAGGATCAGCCCCAGCATTTT.

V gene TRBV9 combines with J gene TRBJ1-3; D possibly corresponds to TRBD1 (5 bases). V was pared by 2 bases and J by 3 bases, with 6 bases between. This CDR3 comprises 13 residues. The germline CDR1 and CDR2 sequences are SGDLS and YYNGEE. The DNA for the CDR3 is TGTGCCAGCAGCGTTCAGGGTGGAAACACCATATATTTT. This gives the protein CASSVQGGNTIYF.

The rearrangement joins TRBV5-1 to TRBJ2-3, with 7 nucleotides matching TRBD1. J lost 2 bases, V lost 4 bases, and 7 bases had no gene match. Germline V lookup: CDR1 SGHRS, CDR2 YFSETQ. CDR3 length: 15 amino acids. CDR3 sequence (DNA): TGCGCCAGCAGCCAACAGGGGACCCACACAGATACGCAGTATTTT. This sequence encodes CASSQQGTHTDTQYF.

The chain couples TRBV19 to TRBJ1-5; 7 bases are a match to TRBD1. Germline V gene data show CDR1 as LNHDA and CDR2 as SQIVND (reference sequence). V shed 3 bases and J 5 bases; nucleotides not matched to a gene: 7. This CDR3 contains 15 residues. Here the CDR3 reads CASSIPGQHDQPQHF. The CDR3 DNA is TGTGCCAGTAGTATTCCGGGACAGCATGATCAGCCCCAGCATTTT.

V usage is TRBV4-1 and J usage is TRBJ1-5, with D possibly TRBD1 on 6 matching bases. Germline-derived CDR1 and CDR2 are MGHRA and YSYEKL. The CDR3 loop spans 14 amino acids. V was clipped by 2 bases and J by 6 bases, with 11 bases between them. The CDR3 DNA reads TGCGCCAGCAGCCAAACTACAGGGTTTCAGCCCCAGCATTTT. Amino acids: CASSQTTGFQPQHF.